Listed below are T cell receptor beta chains from one sample, sequenced in a study of OX40 agonist ivuxolimab in advanced cancers. Sequencing was performed with immunoSEQ multiplex PCR; in TCRdb, only in-frame clones are kept and a portion is missing. The sample includes fewer than 70,000 clones, approximately 88% of them seen just once. Sequencing was performed on CD4+ or CD8+ T cells sorted from blood, taken in a trial of the OX40 agonist ivuxolimab. Receptors were obtained from an adult with an advanced solid tumor such as melanoma, head and neck, liver or kidney cancer. Both conserved end residues are part of each CDR3. Fields, in order: clone size, CDR3 length, V gene, J gene, D gene, CDR3 DNA, CDR3 protein. The D gene is left open where the match is weak. Size values are once, few and many counts, or a class for expanded clones, and some rows have none.

>few|16|TRBV9|TRBJ2-7|TRBD1
TGTGCCAGCAGCTCAGGGGTCGGGACAGGGGAGAACGAGCAGTACTTC
CASSSGVGTGENEQYF
>-|13|TRBV5-1|TRBJ2-2|-
TGCGCCAGCAGTCGGGGGTACACCGGGGAGCTGTTTTTT
CASSRGYTGELFF
>once|14|TRBV30|TRBJ1-4|-
TGTGCCTGGAGTGCACCGGGGGTCAGTGAAAAACTGTTTTTT
CAWSAPGVSEKLFF
>-|16|TRBV21-1|TRBJ2-1|-
TGTGCCAGCAGTAAAATGTCACTAGGGGGCTACAATGAGCAGTTCTTC
CASSKMSLGGYNEQFF
>-|18|TRBV7-2|TRBJ2-5|TRBD2
TGTGCCAGCAGCCTGAGGCGACTAGCGGGAGGGCGCCAAGAGACCCAGTACTTC
CASSLRRLAGGRQETQYF
>-|11|TRBV20-1|TRBJ2-4|TRBD2
TGCAGTGCCCAGACTAGCGCACGTCGGTACTTC
CSAQTSARRYF
>-|15|TRBV28|TRBJ1-2|TRBD1
TGTGCCAGCAGCGGCACAGGGGACGCCGTAGCTGGCTACACCTTC
CASSGTGDAVAGYTF
>-|14|TRBV15|TRBJ2-7|-
TGTGCCACCAGCAGGGATACAGCTACCTACGAGCAGTACTTC
CATSRDTATYEQYF
>-|13|TRBV5-6|TRBJ1-1|TRBD1
TGTGCCAGCAGCTCCAGGGGGGGTAGTGAAGCTTTCTTT
CASSSRGGSEAFF
>-|14|TRBV27|TRBJ2-2|-
TGTGCCAGCACTAGGAAAACGAACACCGGGGAGCTGTTTTTT
CASTRKTNTGELFF
>-|15|TRBV19|TRBJ2-4|-
TGTGCCAGTACCTCATTGGGGGCGGGTAAAAACATTCAGTACTTC
CASTSLGAGKNIQYF
>-|15|TRBV5-1|TRBJ1-6|-
TGCGCCAGCAGCTTGGCTCCAAGTTATAATTCACCCCTCCACTTT
CASSLAPSYNSPLHF
>-|17|TRBV5-8|TRBJ1-4|TRBD1
TGTGCCAGCAGCGTGGACGGCGGGACAGGGTTGGAAGAAAAACTGTTTTTT
CASSVDGGTGLEEKLFF
>few|15|TRBV5-6|TRBJ2-7|TRBD1
TGTGCCAGCAGCCGACGACAGGGGAGCTCCTACGAGCAGTACTTC
CASSRRQGSSYEQYF
>-|14|TRBV19|TRBJ1-2|-
TGTGCCAGTCAAGGGGCAGGGCAAACATATGGCTACACCTTC
CASQGAGQTYGYTF
>-|12|TRBV28|TRBJ1-1|-
TGTGCCAGCAGTTTAGGACAGACTGAAGCTTTCTTT
CASSLGQTEAFF
>-|11|TRBV7-9|TRBJ2-5|-
TGTGCCAGCAGTAAAGAAGAGACCCAGTACTTC
CASSKEETQYF
>-|17|TRBV10-3|TRBJ2-1|-
TGTGCCATCAGTGAGTCGTCTCACAATGGGCCCAACAATGAGCAGTTCTTC
CAISESSHNGPNNEQFF
>-|17|TRBV19|TRBJ2-3|-
TGTGCCAGTAGTTTCCCTGTGGCTAGCGCTAGCACAGATACGCAGTATTTT
CASSFPVASASTDTQYF
>-|14|TRBV5-4|TRBJ1-3|-
TGTGCCAGCAGCTTGAGGGCGCCCGGAAACACCATATATTTT
CASSLRAPGNTIYF
>-|16|TRBV18|TRBJ1-5|-
TGTGCCAGCTCCCTCGCCGGGACCGGAGTGAATCAGCCCCAGCATTTT
CASSLAGTGVNQPQHF
>few|13|TRBV27|TRBJ2-7|TRBD1
TGTGCCAGCAGTGGGACAGGGGTGCGCGAGCAGTACTTC
CASSGTGVREQYF
>few|14|TRBV6-1|TRBJ1-2|-
TGTGCCAGCAGTGAAGCTACAGGGAACTATGGCTACACCTTC
CASSEATGNYGYTF
>-|14|TRBV19|TRBJ1-1|-
TGTGCCAGTAGTGTTTCGGGGAGGGGCACTGAAGCTTTCTTT
CASSVSGRGTEAFF
>-|13|TRBV19|TRBJ1-2|-
TGTGCCAGTAGTATTAGCGGGTCGTATGGCTACACCTTC
CASSISGSYGYTF
>-|16|TRBV18|TRBJ2-7|TRBD2
TGTGCCAGCTCAACCATAGCGGGAGTGGGCGACTACGAGCAGTACTTC
CASSTIAGVGDYEQYF
>-|13|TRBV25-1|TRBJ2-2|-
TGTGCCAGCAGTGGGATGGGCACCGGGGAGCTGTTTTTT
CASSGMGTGELFF
>-|10|TRBV19|TRBJ1-4|-
TGTGCCAGTAGTATGAAAAAACTGTTTTTT
CASSMKKLFF
>-|14|TRBV7-3|TRBJ1-6|TRBD1
TGTGCCAGCAGCTTCGGGACAGCCAATTCACCCCTCCACTTT
CASSFGTANSPLHF
>few|15|TRBV5-1|TRBJ2-7|TRBD1
TGCGCCAGCAGCTTTTACGGGACAGGGTCCTACGAGCAGTACTTC
CASSFYGTGSYEQYF
>few|15|TRBV5-1|TRBJ2-7|TRBD2
TGCGCCAGCAGCAGGCTAGCGGGAGTGGGGAACGAGCAGTACTTC
CASSRLAGVGNEQYF
>-|15|TRBV19|TRBJ2-3|TRBD2
TGTGCCAGTCGTCTGGGACTAGCGGGAACAGATACGCAGTATTTT
CASRLGLAGTDTQYF
>-|14|TRBV2|TRBJ1-5|-
TGTGCCAGCATGGGGCAGGGGAGGGCTCAGCCCCAGCATTTT
CASMGQGRAQPQHF
>-|14|TRBV5-6|TRBJ1-6|-
TGTGCCAGCAGCTTGGGGTGGGGGAATTCACCCCTCCACTTT
CASSLGWGNSPLHF
>-|13|TRBV19|TRBJ2-7|-
TGTGCCAGTAGTATAGAAGGCGAGTACGAGCAGTACTTC
CASSIEGEYEQYF
>-|15|TRBV5-6|TRBJ1-1|-
TGTGCCAGCAGCTTGGGGTCGGGGGTGAACACTGAAGCTTTCTTT
CASSLGSGVNTEAFF
>-|16|TRBV15|TRBJ2-5|-
TGTGCCACCAGCCTCTCAGCTCCCGGGTCTCTGGAGACCCAGTACTTC
CATSLSAPGSLETQYF
>-|13|TRBV9|TRBJ2-7|-
TGTGCCAGCAGCTTTCGACTAGTGGACGAGCAGTACTTC
CASSFRLVDEQYF
>-|12|TRBV29-1|TRBJ2-7|TRBD1
TGCAGCGTACGGACAGGGGTACACGAGCAGTACTTC
CSVRTGVHEQYF
>-|15|TRBV18|TRBJ2-1|-
TGTGCCAGCTCCGGTACAGGGACATCCTACAATGAGCAGTTCTTC
CASSGTGTSYNEQFF
>-|15|TRBV9|TRBJ1-5|-
TGTGCCAGCAGCGTAGGGGGGGCTGGCAATCAGCCCCAGCATTTT
CASSVGGAGNQPQHF
>-|16|TRBV15|TRBJ2-1|-
TGTGCCACCAGCAGAAACGATGGGTACAGTTACAATGAGCAGTTCTTC
CATSRNDGYSYNEQFF
>-|16|TRBV18|TRBJ1-1|TRBD1
TGTGCCAGCTCACCACTCCCTGGACAGGGGAACACTGAAGCTTTCTTT
CASSPLPGQGNTEAFF
>-|16|TRBV19|TRBJ2-3|TRBD2
TGTGCCAGTACGCTAGCGGGAGGGCCGTCGACAGATACGCAGTATTTT
CASTLAGGPSTDTQYF
>-|18|TRBV28|TRBJ2-1|-
TGTGCCAGCAGTACGACTGGTAGCGCAAGGCTAGTCATGGATGAGCAGTTCTTC
CASSTTGSARLVMDEQFF
>-|14|TRBV5-4|TRBJ2-7|-
TGTGCCAGCAGCCGTGTTAGCGGAACCTACGAGCAGTACTTC
CASSRVSGTYEQYF
>few|11|TRBV30|TRBJ1-1|-
TGTGCCTGGAGTGATCAGGGTTCAGCTTTCTTT
CAWSDQGSAFF